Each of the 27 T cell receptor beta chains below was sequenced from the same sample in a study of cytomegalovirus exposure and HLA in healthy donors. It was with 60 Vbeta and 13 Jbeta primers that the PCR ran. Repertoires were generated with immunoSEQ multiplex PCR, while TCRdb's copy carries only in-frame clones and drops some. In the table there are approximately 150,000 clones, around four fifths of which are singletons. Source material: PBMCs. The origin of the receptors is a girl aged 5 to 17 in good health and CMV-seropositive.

The chain's CDR3 is CASSQVYSPSGNTIYF. CDR3 bases: TGCGCCAGCAGCCAAGTCTACAGCCCCTCTGGAAACACCATATATTTT. V gene TRBV4-1 combines with J gene TRBJ1-3; no definite D call. This CDR3 has 16 amino acids. The germline gives CDR1 MGHRA, CDR2 YSYEKL. Deletions cut 1 base from V and 0 bases from J, with 10 bases between.

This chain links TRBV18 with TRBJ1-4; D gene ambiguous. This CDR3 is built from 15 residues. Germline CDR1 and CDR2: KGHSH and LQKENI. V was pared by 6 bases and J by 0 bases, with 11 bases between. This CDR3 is CASSPFTSTNEKLFF. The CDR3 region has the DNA TGTGCCAGCTCGCCATTCACTTCAACTAATGAAAAACTGTTTTTT.

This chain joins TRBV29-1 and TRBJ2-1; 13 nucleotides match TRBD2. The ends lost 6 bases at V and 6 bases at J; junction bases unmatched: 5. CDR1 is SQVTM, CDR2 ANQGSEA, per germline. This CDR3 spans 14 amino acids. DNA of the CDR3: TGCAGCGTGGCACTAGCGGGGGGGCCCAATGAGCAGTTCTTC. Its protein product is CSVALAGGPNEQFF.

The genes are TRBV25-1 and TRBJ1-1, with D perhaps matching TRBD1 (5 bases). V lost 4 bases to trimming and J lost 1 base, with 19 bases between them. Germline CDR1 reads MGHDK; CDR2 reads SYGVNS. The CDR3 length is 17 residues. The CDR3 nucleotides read TGTGCCAGCAGTGGTCCGCGAGGTCGGGGGGGGAACACTGAAGCTTTCTTT. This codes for CASSGPRGRGGNTEAFF.

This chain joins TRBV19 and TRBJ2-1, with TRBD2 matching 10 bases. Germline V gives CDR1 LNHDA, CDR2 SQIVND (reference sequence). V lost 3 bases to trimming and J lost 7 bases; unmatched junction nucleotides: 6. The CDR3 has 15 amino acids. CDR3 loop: CASSMNSGGANEQFF. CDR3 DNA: TGTGCCAGTAGTATGAACAGCGGGGGGGCAAATGAGCAGTTCTTC.

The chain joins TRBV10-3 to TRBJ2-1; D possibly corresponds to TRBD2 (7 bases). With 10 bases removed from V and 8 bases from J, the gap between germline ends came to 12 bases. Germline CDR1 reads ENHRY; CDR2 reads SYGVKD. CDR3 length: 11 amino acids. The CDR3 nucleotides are TGTGCCACCTGGGGGGGCGATGAGCAGTTCTTC. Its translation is CATWGGDEQFF.

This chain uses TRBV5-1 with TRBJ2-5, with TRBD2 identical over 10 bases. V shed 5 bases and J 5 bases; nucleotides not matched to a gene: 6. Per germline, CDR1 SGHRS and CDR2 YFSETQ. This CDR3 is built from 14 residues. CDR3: CASRSGGAGETQYF. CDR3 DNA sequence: TGCGCCAGCAGGAGCGGGGGGGCAGGTGAGACCCAGTACTTC.

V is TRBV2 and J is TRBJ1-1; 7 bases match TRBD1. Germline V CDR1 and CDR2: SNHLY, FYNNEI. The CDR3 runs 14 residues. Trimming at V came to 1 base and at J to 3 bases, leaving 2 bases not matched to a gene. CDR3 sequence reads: CASSEETGYTEAFF. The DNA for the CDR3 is TGTGCCAGCAGTGAAGAGACAGGGTACACTGAAGCTTTCTTT.

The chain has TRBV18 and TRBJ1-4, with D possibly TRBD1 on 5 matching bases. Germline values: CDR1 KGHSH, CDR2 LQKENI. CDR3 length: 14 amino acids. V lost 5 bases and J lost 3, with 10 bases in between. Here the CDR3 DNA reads TGTGCCAGCTCAGCAGGGTCGGCTAATGAAAAACTGTTTTTT. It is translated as CASSAGSANEKLFF.

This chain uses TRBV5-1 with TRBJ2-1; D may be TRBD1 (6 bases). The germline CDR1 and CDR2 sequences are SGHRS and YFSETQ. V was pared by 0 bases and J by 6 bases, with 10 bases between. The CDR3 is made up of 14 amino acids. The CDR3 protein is CASSLGGHINEQFF. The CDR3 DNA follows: TGCGCCAGCAGCTTGGGGGGACACATCAATGAGCAGTTCTTC.

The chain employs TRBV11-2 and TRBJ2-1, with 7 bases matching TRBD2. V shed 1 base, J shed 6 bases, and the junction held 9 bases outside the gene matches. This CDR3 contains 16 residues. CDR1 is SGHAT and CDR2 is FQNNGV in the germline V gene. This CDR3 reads CASSLARGNEGNEQFF. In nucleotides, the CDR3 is TGTGCCAGCAGCTTAGCGCGGGGGAACGAGGGCAATGAGCAGTTCTTC.

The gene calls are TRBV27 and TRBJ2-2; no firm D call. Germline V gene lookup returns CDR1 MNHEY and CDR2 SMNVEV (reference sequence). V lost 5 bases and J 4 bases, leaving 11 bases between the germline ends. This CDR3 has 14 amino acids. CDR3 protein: CASSLRASTGELFF. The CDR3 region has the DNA TGTGCCAGCAGTCTAAGAGCTAGCACCGGGGAGCTGTTTTTT.

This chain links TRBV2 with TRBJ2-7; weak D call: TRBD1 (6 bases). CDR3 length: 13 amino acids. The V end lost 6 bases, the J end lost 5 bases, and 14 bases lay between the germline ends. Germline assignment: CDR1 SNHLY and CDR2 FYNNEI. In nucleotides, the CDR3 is TGTGCCAGCAGAGTGGGACAATGGGACGAGCAGTACTTC. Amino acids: CASRVGQWDEQYF.

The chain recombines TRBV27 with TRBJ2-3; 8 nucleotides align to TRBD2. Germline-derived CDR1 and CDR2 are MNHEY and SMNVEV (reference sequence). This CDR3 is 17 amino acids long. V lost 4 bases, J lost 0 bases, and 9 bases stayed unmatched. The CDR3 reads CASSSIGGARSTDTQYF. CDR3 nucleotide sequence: TGTGCCAGCAGTTCGATCGGGGGGGCCAGGAGCACAGATACGCAGTATTTT.

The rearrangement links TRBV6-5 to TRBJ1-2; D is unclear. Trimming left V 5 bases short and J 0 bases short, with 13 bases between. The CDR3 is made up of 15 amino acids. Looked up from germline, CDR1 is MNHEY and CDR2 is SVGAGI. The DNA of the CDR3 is TGTGCCAGCAGTCCCGGACCCGGGGCTAACTATGGCTACACCTTC. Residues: CASSPGPGANYGYTF.

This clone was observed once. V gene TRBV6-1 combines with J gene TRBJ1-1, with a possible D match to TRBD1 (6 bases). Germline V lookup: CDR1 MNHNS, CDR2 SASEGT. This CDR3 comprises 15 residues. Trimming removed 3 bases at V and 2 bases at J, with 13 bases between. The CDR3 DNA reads TGTGCCAGCAGTGACCTAATACAGGGAAACACTGAAGCTTTCTTT. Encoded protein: CASSDLIQGNTEAFF.

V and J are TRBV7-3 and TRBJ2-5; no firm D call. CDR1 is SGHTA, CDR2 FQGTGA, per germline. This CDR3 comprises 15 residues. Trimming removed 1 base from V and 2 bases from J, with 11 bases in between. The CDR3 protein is CASSLMRASQETQYF. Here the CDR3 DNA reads TGTGCCAGCAGCTTAATGCGTGCGTCACAAGAGACCCAGTACTTC.

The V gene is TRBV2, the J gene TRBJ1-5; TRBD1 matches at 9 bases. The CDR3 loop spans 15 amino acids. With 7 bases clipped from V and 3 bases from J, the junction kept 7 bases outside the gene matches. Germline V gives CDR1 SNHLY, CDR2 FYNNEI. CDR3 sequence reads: CASTQTGGYNQPQHF. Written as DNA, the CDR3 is TGTGCCAGCACACAAACAGGGGGCTACAATCAGCCCCAGCATTTT.

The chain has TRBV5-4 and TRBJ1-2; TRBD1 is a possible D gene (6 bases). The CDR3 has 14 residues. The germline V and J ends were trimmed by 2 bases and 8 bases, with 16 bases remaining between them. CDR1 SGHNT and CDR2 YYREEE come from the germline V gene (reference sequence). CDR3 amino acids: CASSLIGGARGYTF. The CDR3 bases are TGTGCCAGCAGCTTAATAGGGGGAGCGAGGGGCTACACCTTC. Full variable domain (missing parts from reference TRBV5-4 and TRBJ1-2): ETGVTQSPTHLIKTRGQQVTLRCSSQSGHNTVSWYQQALGQGPQFIFQYYREEENGRGNFPPRFSGLQFPNYSSELNVNALELDDSALYLCASSLIGGARGYTFGSGTRLTVV.

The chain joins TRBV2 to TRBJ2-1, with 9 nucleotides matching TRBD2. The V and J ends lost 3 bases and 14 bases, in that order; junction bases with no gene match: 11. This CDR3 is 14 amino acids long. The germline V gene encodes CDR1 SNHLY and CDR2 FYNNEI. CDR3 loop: CASSEVWASGMKFF. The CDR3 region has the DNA TGTGCCAGCAGTGAGGTGTGGGCTAGCGGGATGAAGTTCTTC.

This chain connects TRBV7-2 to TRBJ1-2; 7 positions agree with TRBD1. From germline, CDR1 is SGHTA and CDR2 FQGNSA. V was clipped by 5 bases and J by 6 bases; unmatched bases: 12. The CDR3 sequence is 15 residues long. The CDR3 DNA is TGTGCCAGCAGCCGGAGTATACTAGGGGGCCATGGCTACACCTTC. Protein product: CASSRSILGGHGYTF.

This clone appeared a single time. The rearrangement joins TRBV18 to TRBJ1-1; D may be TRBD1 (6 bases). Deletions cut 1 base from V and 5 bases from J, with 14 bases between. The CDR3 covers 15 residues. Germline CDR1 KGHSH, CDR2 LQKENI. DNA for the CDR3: TGTGCCAGCTCACCACTCCGGGACATAGGGACTGAAGCTTTCTTT. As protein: CASSPLRDIGTEAFF. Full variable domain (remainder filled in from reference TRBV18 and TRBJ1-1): NAGVMQNPRHLVRRRGQEARLRCSPMKGHSHVYWYRQLPEEGLKFMVYLQKENIIDESGMPKERFSAEFPKEGPSILRIQQVVRGDSAAYFCASSPLRDIGTEAFFGQGTRLTVV.

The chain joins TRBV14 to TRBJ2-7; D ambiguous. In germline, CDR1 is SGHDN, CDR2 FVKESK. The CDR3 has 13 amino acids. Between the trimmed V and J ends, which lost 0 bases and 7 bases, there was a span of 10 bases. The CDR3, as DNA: TGTGCCAGCAGCCAAGATCTGGTCGGGGAGCAGTACTTC. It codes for CASSQDLVGEQYF.

DNA of the CDR3: TGTGCCAGCAGCCTGCCCCCAGGCTACGAGCAGTACTTC. Translating gives CASSLPPGYEQYF. This sequence joins TRBV7-9 and TRBJ2-7; D not certain. CDR1 SEHNR and CDR2 FQNEAQ come from the germline V gene (reference sequence). This CDR3 has 13 amino acids. With 5 bases removed from V and 3 bases from J, the gap between germline ends came to 11 bases.

The CDR3 loop is CASSLDSNTEAFF. CDR3 DNA: TGTGCCAGCAGCCTGGACAGCAACACTGAAGCTTTCTTT. V gene TRBV9 combines with J gene TRBJ1-1; D perhaps matches TRBD1 (6 bases). Per germline, CDR1 SGDLS and CDR2 YYNGEE. CDR3 length equals 13 residues. V was shortened by 4 bases and J by 2 bases, with 9 bases between the two germline ends.

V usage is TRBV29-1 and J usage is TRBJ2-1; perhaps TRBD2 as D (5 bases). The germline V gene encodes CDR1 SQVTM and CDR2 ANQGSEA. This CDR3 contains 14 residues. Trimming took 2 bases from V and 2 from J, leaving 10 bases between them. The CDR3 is CSVELAGPYNEQFF. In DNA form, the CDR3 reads TGCAGCGTTGAACTAGCTGGTCCCTACAATGAGCAGTTCTTC.

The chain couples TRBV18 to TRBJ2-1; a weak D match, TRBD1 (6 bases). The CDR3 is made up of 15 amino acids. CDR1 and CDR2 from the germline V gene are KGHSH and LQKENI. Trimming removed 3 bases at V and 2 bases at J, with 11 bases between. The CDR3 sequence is CASSPGQGTYNEQFF. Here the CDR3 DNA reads TGTGCCAGCTCACCGGGGCAGGGGACCTACAATGAGCAGTTCTTC.